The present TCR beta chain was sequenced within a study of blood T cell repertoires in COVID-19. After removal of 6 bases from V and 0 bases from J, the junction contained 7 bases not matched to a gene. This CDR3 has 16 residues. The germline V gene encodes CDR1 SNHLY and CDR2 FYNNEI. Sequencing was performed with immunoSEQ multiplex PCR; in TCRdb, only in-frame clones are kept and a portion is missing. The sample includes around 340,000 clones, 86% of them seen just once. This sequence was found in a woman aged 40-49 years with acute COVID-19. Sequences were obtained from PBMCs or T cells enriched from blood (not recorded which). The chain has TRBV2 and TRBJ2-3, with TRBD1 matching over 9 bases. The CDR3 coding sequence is TGTGCCAGCAGCCAATTACAGGGGGCTAGCACAGATACGCAGTATTTT. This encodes CASSQLQGASTDTQYF.